Described below is a single T cell receptor (beta chain) sequence and its context. Its antigen is not identified. An input of about 0.5 to 1 ug of RNA was subjected to reverse transcription using random hexamers. Via MiXCR, TCRdb re-called the immunoSEQ multiplex PCR reads, giving one row per CDR3 protein. The table records about 300,000 distinct CDR3 sequences, about 88% of them present only once. The germline CDR1 and CDR2 sequences are SGHVS and FQNEAQ. V lost 3 bases to trimming and J lost 3 bases, with 14 bases between them. The CDR3 runs to 15 residues. The source of the sample is a study of CD8 T cells in Susac syndrome. Broader study findings: The study admitted that it had a relatively small number of individuals in its TCR sequencing and HLA analysis.

Sequencing of TCR beta covered CD8+ and CD4+ T cells obtained from blood. Patients with stable or active relapsing-remitting disease, all of them treatment-naive, made up the multiple sclerosis controls. Bulk CD8+ and CD4+ cells came from magnetic negative isolation; CD8+ TEMRA by FACS. The sample comprised CD8+ T cells from PBMCs. J is TRBJ1-2 and V is TRBV7-8; possibly TRBD1 for D (6 bases). The sequence derives from a human donor with multiple sclerosis. The CDR3, as DNA: TGTGCCAGCAGCTTTCTAGAGGGGGTGGACTATGGCTACACCTTC. This translates into CASSFLEGVDYGYTF.